This T cell receptor beta chain is drawn from a study of blood T cell repertoires in COVID-19. The overall study: There were acute and convalescent COVID-19 samples, and they came from the United States, Italy and Spain.

Losses at the gene ends were 5 bases for V and 0 bases for J; bases not matched to a gene: 5. The germline V gene has CDR1 LGHDT and CDR2 YNNKEL (reference sequence). This CDR3 has 15 amino acids. How the authors handled the data: Counts of nucleated cells, estimated from reference gene primer amplification, were obtained. The repertoire was sequenced with immunoSEQ multiplex PCR; TCRdb's copy has only in-frame clones and lacks some. V and J calls and clone size come straight from that table; D and trimming were deduced from the DNA. The sample has about 210,000 clones, around 85% seen once. Donors of Cohort 3 who recovered were those that had two negative PCRs, clearance, or symptom resolution.

Material for sequencing was PBMCs or T cells enriched from blood (not recorded which). V is TRBV3-1 (or the pseudogene TRBV3-2) and J is TRBJ1-1; 8 bases are a match to TRBD1. The sequence came from a man aged 40-49 years who had recovered from COVID-19. CDR3 protein: CASSSHRGVNTEAFF. In nucleotides, the CDR3 is TGTGCCAGCAGCTCACACAGGGGGGTGAACACTGAAGCTTTCTTT.